This TCR beta chain appears in the sequencing data of a study of shared clonotypes between healthy human individuals. The protocol was immunoSEQ multiplex PCR, while the TCRdb copy is restricted to in-frame clones and leaves out a portion. The sample yields around 1.4 million clones, less than 99% seen once. This CDR3 contains 16 residues. Germline CDR1 is LNHNV and CDR2 is YYDKDF (reference sequence). V was pared by 0 bases and J by 5 bases, with 8 bases of the junction left unmatched. V and J are TRBV15 and TRBJ2-3; 7 bases fit TRBD1. This clonotype was obtained from a man aged 25-45 years in good health. The specimen was naive CD4+ T cells sorted from blood. Regarding subset: CD45RA+ positively selected. CDR3 in DNA: TGTGCCACCAGCAGAGACCGCGGACAGGCGGGAGATACGCAGTATTTT. Residues: CATSRDRGQAGDTQYF.